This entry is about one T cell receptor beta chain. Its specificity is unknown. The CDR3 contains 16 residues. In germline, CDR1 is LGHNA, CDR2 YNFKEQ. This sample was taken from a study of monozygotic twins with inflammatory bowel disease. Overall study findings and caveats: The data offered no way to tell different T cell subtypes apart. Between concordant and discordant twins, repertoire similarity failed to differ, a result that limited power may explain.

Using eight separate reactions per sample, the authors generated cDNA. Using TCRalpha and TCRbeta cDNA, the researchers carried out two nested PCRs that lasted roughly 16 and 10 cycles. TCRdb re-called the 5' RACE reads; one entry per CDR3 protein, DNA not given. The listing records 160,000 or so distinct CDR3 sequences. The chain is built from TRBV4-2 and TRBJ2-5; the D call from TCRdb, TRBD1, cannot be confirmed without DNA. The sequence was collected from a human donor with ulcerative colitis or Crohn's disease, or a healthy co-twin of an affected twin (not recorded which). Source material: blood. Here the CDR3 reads CASSQDPAGAQETQYF.